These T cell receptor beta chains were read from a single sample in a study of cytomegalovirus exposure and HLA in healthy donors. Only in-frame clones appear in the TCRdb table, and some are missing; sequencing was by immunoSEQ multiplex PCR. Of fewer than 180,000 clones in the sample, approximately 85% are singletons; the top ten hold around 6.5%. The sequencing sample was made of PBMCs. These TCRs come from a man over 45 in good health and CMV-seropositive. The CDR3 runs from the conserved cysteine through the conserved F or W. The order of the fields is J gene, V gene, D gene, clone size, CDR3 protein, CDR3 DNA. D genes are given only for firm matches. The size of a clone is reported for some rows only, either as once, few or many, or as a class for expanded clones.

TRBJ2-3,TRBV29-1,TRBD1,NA,CSVEEGRGTDTQYF,TGCAGCGTTGAAGAGGGCAGGGGGACAGATACGCAGTATTTT
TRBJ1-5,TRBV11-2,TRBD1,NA,CASSPRQGRHSNQPQHF,TGTGCCAGCAGCCCCCGACAGGGTCGACATAGCAATCAGCCCCAGCATTTT
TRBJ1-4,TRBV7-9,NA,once,CASSPEGMPNEKLFF,TGTGCCAGCAGCCCGGAGGGTATGCCTAATGAAAAACTGTTTTTT
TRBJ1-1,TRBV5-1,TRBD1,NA,CASGTGGTEAFF,TGCGCCAGCGGAACAGGGGGCACTGAAGCTTTCTTT
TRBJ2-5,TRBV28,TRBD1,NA,CASSRDRAEETQYF,TGTGCCAGCAGTCGCGACAGGGCAGAAGAGACCCAGTACTTC
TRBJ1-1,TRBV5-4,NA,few,CAIYGVQNTEAFF,TGTGCCATCTACGGGGTCCAGAACACTGAAGCTTTCTTT
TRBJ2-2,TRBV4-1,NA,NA,CASSQQGGNTGELFF,TGCGCCAGCAGCCAACAAGGGGGGAACACCGGGGAGCTGTTTTTT
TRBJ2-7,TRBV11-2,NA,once,CASRGSGAYEQYF,TGTGCCAGCCGAGGCTCAGGGGCCTACGAGCAGTACTTC
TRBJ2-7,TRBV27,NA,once,CASSGGTDYEQYF,TGTGCCAGCAGTGGGGGGACAGACTACGAGCAGTACTTC
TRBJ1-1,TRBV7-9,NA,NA,CSSSLLKTEAFF,TGTTCCAGCAGCCTACTAAAGACTGAAGCTTTCTTT
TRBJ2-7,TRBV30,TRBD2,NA,CAWSVGSAGGPYEQYF,TGTGCCTGGAGTGTTGGGTCGGCGGGAGGGCCATACGAGCAGTACTTC
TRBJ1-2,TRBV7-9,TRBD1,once,CSSSSGQAKGGYTF,TGTTCCAGCAGCTCGGGACAGGCCAAGGGGGGCTACACCTTC
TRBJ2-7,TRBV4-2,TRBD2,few,CASSQDLTSEYEQYF,TGTGCCAGCAGCCAAGATCTCACTAGCGAGTACGAGCAGTACTTC
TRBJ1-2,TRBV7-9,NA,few,CASRPSEDFYGYTF,TGTGCCAGCAGACCCTCGGAAGACTTCTATGGCTACACCTTC
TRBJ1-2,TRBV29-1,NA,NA,CSVVRVTF,TGCAGCGTTGTCCGGGTCACCTTC
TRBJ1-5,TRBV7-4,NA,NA,CASSLLGGGNSNQPQHF,TGTGCCAGCAGCTTACTTGGGGGGGGGAATAGCAATCAGCCCCAGCATTTT
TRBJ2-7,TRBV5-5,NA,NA,CASSLAAGSYEQYF,TGTGCCAGCAGCTTGGCTGCGGGGTCCTACGAGCAGTACTTC
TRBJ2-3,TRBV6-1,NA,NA,CASSDRVGPDTQYF,TGTGCCAGCAGTGACAGGGTAGGCCCAGATACGCAGTATTTT
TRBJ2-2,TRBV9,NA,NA,CASSVEVAGRNTGELFF,TGTGCCAGCAGCGTAGAGGTTGCTGGGCGGAACACCGGGGAGCTGTTTTTT
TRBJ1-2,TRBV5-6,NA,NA,CASSLRSYFYTF,TGTGCCAGCAGCCTACGGTCCTATTTCTACACCTTC
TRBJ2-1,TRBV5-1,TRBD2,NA,CASSFRTSGSGSYNEQFF,TGCGCCAGCAGCTTCCGTACTAGCGGGAGTGGGTCCTACAATGAGCAGTTCTTC
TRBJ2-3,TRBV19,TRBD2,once,CASSTLFSAGATDTQYF,TGTGCCAGTAGTACCCTCTTTTCAGCGGGAGCCACAGATACGCAGTATTTT
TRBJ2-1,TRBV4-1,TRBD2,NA,CASSQVSGLAVSSSYNEQFF,TGCGCCAGCAGCCAAGTATCCGGACTAGCGGTTTCCAGCTCCTACAATGAGCAGTTCTTC
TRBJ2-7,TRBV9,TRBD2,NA,CASSVGSGFYEQYF,TGTGCCAGCAGCGTAGGTAGCGGGTTCTACGAGCAGTACTTC
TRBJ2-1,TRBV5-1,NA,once,CASSGGIGYSEQFF,TGCGCCAGCAGCGGAGGGATTGGCTATTCAGAGCAGTTCTTC
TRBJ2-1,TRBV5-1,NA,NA,CASSLGGGGPLYNEQFF,TGCGCCAGCAGCTTGGGTGGGGGGGGCCCTCTTTACAATGAGCAGTTCTTC
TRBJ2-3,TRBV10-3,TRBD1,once,CAIRPGTGGAVDTQYF,TGTGCCATCAGGCCCGGGACAGGGGGCGCCGTCGATACGCAGTATTTT
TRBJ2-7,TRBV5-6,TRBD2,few,CASSLGLAGGTYEQYF,TGTGCCAGCAGCTTGGGACTAGCGGGAGGTACCTACGAGCAGTACTTC
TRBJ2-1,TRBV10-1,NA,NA,CASSDGGAGAFSYNEQFF,TGCGCCAGCAGTGATGGCGGGGCGGGGGCCTTCTCCTACAATGAGCAGTTCTTC
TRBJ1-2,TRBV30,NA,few,CAWGGTYGYTF,TGTGCCTGGGGGGGCACCTATGGCTACACCTTC
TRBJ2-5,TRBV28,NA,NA,CASSLGERETQYF,TGTGCCAGCAGTTTGGGAGAGAGGGAGACCCAGTACTTC
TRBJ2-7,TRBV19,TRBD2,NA,CASSVPGAGGFYEQYF,TGTGCCAGTAGCGTCCCGGGGGCGGGAGGATTCTACGAGCAGTACTTC
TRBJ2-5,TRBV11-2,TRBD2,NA,CASSPGGGIQTQYF,TGTGCCAGCAGCCCGGGAGGAGGAATTCAGACCCAGTACTTC
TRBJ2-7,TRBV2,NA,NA,CASATGTFYEQYF,TGTGCCAGCGCGACCGGGACATTTTACGAGCAGTACTTC
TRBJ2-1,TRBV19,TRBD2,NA,CASSILASGTYNEQFF,TGTGCCAGTAGTATATTGGCTAGCGGAACCTACAATGAGCAGTTCTTC
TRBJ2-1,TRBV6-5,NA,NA,CASSPERTYYNEQFF,TGTGCCAGCAGTCCCGAGCGGACCTACTACAATGAGCAGTTCTTC
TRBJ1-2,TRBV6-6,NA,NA,CASSQSVSGENGYTF,TGTGCCAGCAGTCAGTCGGTGTCGGGTGAGAATGGCTACACCTTC
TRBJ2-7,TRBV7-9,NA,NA,CASSLGSRTYEQYF,TGTGCCAGCAGCTTAGGTTCTAGGACCTACGAGCAGTACTTC
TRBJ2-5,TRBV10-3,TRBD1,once,CAIRGTGGWETQYF,TGTGCCATCAGGGGAACAGGGGGCTGGGAGACCCAGTACTTC
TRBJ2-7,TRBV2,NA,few,CASSTGSLSYEQYF,TGTGCCAGCAGCACAGGTTCACTCTCCTACGAGCAGTACTTC
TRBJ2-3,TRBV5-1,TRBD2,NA,CASSLKLAENTDTQYF,TGCGCCAGCAGCTTGAAACTAGCGGAGAACACAGATACGCAGTATTTT
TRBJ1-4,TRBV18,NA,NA,CASSQQVNNEKLFF,TGTGCCAGCTCACAACAGGTGAATAATGAAAAACTGTTTTTT
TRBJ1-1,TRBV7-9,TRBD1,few,CSSSLAPTGDDTEAFF,TGTTCCAGCAGCTTAGCCCCGACAGGGGATGACACTGAAGCTTTCTTT
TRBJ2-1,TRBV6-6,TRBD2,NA,CASSWGGRQGEQFF,TGTGCCAGCAGCTGGGGCGGGAGGCAGGGAGAGCAGTTCTTC
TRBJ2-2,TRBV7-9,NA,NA,CSSSLGSGSGELFF,TGTTCCAGCAGCTTGGGGTCGGGGTCCGGGGAGCTGTTTTTT
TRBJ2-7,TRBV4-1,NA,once,CASSQDRIAHEQYF,TGCGCCAGCAGCCAAGATCGAATAGCTCACGAGCAGTACTTC
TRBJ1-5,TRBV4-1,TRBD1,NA,CASSRDRGDSNQPQHF,TGCGCCAGCAGCCGGGACAGGGGAGATAGCAATCAGCCCCAGCATTTT